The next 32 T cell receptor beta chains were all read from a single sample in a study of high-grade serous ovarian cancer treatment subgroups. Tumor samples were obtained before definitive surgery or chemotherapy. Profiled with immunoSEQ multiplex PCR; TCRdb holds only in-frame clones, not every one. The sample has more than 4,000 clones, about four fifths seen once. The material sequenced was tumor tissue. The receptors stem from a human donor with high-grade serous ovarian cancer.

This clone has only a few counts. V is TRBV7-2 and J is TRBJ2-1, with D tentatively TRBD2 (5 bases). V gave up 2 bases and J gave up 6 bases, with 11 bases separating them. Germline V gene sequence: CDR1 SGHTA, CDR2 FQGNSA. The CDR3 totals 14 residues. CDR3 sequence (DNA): TGTGCCAGCAGCTTAATCCTAGCTGGCAATGAGCAGTTCTTC. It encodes CASSLILAGNEQFF.

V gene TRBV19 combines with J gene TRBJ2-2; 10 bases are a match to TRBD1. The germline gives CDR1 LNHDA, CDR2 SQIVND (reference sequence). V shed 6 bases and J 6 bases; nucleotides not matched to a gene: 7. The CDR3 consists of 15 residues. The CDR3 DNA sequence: TGTGCCAGTAGCCTAACCGGGACAGGGGCCGGGGAGCTGTTTTTT. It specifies CASSLTGTGAGELFF.

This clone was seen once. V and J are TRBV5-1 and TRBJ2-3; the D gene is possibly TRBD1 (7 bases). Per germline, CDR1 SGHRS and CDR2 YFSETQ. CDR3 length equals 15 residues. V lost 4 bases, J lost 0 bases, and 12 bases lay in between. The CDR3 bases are TGCGCCAGCAGCCGGGGGACAGACAGCACAGATACGCAGTATTTT. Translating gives CASSRGTDSTDTQYF.

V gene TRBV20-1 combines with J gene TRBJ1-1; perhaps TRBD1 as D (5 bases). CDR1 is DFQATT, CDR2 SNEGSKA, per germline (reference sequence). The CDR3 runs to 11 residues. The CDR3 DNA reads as TGCAGGGGGGGTTCCTACACTGAAGCTTTCTTT. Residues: CRGGSYTEAFF.

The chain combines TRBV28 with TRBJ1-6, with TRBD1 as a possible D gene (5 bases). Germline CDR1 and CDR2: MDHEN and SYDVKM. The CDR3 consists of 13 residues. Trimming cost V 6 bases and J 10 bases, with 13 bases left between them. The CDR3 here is CASRNQPGSPLHF. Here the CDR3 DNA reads TGTGCCAGCAGGAACCAACCAGGGTCACCCCTCCACTTT.

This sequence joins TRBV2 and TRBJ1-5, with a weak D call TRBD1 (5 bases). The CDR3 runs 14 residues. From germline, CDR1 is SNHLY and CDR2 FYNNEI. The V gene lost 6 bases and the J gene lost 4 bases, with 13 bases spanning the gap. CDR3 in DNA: TGTGCCAGCAGACCTGACAGTTTGAATCAGCCCCAGCATTTT. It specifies CASRPDSLNQPQHF.

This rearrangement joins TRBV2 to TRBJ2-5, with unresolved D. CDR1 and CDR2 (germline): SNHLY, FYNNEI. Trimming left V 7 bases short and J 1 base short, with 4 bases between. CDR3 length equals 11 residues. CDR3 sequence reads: CASMVQETQYF. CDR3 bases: TGTGCCAGCATGGTCCAAGAGACCCAGTACTTC. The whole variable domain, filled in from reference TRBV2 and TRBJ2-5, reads EPEVTQTPSHQVTQMGQEVILRCVPISNHLYFYWYRQILGQKVEFLVSFYNNEISEKSEIFDDQFSVERPDGSNFTLKIRSTKLEDSAMYFCASMVQETQYFGPGTRLLVL.

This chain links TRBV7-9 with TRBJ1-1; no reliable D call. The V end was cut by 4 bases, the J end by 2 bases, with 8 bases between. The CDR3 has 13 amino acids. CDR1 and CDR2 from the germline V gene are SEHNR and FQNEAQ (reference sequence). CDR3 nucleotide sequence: TGTGCCAGCAGCTCCCAGGTCAACACTGAAGCTTTCTTT. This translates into CASSSQVNTEAFF.

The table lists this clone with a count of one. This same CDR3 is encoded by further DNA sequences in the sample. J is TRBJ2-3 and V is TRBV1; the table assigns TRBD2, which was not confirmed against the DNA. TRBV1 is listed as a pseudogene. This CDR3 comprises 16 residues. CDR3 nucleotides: TGCACCAGCAGCCCGGGGGGGGCGGGGGGGCCAGATACGCAGTATTTT. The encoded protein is CTSSPGGAGGPDTQYF.

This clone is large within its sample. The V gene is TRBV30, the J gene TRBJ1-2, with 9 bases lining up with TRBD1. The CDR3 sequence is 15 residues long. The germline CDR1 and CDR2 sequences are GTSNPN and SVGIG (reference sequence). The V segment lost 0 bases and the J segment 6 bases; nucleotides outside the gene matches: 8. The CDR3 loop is CAWSVTGGWWDGYTF. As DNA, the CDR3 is TGTGCCTGGAGTGTAACAGGGGGCTGGTGGGATGGCTACACCTTC.

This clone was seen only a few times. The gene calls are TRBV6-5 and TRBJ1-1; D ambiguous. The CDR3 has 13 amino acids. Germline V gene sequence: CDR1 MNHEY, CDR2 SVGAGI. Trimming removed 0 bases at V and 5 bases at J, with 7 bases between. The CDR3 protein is CASSYSGRTEAFF. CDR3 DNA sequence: TGTGCCAGCAGTTACTCAGGGAGGACTGAAGCTTTCTTT.

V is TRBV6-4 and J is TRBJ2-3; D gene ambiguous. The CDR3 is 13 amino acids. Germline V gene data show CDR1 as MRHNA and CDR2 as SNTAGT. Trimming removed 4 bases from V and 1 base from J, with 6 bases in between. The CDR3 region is CASSALGTDTQYF. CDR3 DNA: TGTGCCAGCAGTGCGTTAGGCACAGATACGCAGTATTTT.

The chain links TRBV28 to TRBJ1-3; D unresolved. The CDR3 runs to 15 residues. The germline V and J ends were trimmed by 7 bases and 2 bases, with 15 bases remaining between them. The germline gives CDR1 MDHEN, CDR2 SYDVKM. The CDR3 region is CASIEEIGPGNTIYF. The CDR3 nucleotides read TGTGCCAGCATAGAGGAAATTGGTCCTGGAAACACCATATATTTT.

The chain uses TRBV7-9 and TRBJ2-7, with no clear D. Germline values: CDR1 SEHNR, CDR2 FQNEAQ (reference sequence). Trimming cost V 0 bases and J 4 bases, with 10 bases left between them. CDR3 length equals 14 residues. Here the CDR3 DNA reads TGTGCCAGCAGCTTAGCAATGACGGATTACGAGCAGTACTTC. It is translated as CASSLAMTDYEQYF.

Written as DNA, the CDR3 is TGTGCCCGCCCTGACAGGGGTTCTGGCGAGCAGTACTTC. The encoded protein is CARPDRGSGEQYF. The chain carries TRBV30 and TRBJ2-7, with 8 bases that match TRBD1. This CDR3 has 13 residues. The J segment lost 6 bases and the V segment lost 8 bases, leaving 12 bases of the junction unmatched. Per germline, CDR1 GTSNPN and CDR2 SVGIG (reference sequence).

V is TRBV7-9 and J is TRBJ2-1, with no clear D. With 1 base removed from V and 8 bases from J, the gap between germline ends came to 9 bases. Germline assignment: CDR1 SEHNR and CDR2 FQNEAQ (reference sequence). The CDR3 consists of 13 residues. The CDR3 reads CASSLGVGHEQFF. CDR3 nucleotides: TGTGCCAGCAGCTTAGGAGTCGGGCATGAGCAGTTCTTC.

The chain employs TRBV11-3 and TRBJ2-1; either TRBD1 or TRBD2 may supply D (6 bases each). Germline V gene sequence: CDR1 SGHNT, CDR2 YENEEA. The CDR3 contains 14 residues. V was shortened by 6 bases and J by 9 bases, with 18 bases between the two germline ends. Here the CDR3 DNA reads TGTGCCAGCAGTCCCCGCCGGGGGCACGGTGAGCAGTTCTTC. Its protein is CASSPRRGHGEQFF.

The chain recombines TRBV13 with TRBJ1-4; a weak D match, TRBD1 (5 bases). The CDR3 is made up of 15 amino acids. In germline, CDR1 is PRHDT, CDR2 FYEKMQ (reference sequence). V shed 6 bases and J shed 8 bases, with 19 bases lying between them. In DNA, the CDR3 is TGTGCCAGCAGTCCTGGGTGGCAGAGGGGCGAAAAACTGTTTTTT. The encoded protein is CASSPGWQRGEKLFF.

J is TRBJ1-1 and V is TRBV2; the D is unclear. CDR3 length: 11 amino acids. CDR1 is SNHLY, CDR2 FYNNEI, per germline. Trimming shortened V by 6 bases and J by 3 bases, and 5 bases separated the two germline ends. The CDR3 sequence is CASRTDTEAFF. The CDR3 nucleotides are TGTGCCAGCAGGACGGACACTGAAGCTTTCTTT.

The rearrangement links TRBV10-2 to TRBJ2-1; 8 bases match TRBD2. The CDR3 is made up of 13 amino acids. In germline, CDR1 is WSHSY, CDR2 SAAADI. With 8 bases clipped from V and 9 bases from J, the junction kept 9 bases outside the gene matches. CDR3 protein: CASSGGAWSEQFF. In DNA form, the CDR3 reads TGCGCCAGCTCGGGGGGGGCCTGGTCTGAGCAGTTCTTC.

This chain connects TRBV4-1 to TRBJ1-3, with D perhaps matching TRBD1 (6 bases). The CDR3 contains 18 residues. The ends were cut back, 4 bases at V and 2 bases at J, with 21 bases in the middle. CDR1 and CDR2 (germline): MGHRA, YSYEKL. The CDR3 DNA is TGCGCCAGCAGCCCAAAAGAGGTTGAGTCAGGGGCTGGAAACACCATATATTTT. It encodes CASSPKEVESGAGNTIYF.

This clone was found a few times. The CDR3 spells CASSLLPTTGIYSPLHF. CDR3 DNA sequence: TGCGCCAGCAGCTTGTTACCGACAACAGGGATCTATTCACCCCTCCACTTT. V gene TRBV5-1 combines with J gene TRBJ1-6; TRBD1 is a possible D gene (6 bases). This CDR3 is built from 17 residues. Looked up from germline, CDR1 is SGHRS and CDR2 is YFSETQ. V was clipped by 1 base and J by 8 bases, with 19 bases between them.

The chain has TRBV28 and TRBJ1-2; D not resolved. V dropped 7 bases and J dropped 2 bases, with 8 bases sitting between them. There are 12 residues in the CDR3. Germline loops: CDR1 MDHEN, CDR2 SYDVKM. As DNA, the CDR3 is TGTGCCAGCAAAACGACAAACTATGGCTACACCTTC. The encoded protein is CASKTTNYGYTF.

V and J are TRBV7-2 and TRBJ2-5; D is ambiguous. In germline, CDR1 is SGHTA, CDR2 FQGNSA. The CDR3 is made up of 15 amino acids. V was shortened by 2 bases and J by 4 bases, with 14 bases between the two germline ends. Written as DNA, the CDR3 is TGTGCCAGCAGCTTAATTGGCAGCTTAACAGAGACCCAGTACTTC. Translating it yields CASSLIGSLTETQYF.

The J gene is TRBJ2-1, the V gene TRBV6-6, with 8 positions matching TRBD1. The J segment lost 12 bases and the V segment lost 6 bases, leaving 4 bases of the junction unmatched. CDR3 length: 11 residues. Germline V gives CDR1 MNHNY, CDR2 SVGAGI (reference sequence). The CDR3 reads CASSLGQGQFF. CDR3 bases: TGTGCCAGCAGCCTCGGACAGGGGCAGTTCTTC.

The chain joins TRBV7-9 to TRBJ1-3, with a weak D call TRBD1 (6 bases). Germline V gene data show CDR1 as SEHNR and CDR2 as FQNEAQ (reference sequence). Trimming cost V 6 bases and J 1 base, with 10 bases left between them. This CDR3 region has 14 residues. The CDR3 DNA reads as TGTGCCAGCAGTCAACAGGGTTCTGGAAACACCATATATTTT. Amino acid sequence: CASSQQGSGNTIYF.

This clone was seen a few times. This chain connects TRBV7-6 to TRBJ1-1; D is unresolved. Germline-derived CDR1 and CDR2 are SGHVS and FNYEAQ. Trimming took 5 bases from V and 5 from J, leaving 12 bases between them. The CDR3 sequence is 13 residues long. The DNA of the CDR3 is TGTGCCAGCAGCCCCTCACGGGGTACTGAAGCTTTCTTT. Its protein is CASSPSRGTEAFF.

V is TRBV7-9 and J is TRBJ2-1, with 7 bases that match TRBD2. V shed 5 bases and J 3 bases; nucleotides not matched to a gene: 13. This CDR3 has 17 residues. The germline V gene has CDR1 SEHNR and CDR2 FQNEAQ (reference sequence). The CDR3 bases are TGTGCCAGCAGCCCACACTCAGGGCGGGGGATCTACAATGAGCAGTTCTTC. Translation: CASSPHSGRGIYNEQFF.

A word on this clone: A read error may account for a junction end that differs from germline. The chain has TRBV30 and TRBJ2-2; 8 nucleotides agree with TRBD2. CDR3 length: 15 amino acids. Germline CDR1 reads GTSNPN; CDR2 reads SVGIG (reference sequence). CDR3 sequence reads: CAWSRAGAIHRGAVF. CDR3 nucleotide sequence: TGTGCCTGGAGTAGAGCGGGGGCGATACACCGGGGAGCTGTTTTT.

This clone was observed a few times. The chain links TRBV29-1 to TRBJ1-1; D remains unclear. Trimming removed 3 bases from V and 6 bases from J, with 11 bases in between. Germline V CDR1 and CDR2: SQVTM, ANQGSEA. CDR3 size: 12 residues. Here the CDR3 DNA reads TGCAGCGTTGATATAGGTTCTTCTGAAGCTTTCTTT. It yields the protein CSVDIGSSEAFF.

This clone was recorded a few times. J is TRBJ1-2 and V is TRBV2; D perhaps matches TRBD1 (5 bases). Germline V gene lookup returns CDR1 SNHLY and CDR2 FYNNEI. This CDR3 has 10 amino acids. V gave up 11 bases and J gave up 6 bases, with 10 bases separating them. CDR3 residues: CAQEGHGYTF. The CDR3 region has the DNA TGTGCCCAGGAGGGGCATGGCTACACCTTC.

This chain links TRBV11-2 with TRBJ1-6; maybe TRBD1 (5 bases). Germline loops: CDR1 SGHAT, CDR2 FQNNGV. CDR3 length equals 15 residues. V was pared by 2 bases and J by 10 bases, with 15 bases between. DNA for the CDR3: TGTGCCAGCAGCTTATTTCAGGGTGAAAGCTCACCCCTCCACTTT. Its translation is CASSLFQGESSPLHF. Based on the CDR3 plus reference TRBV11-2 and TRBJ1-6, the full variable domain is EAGVAQSPRYKIIEKRQSVAFWCNPISGHATLYWYQQILGQGPKLLIQFQNNGVVDDSQLPKDRFSAERLKGVDSTLKIQPAKLEDSAVYLCASSLFQGESSPLHFGNGTRLTVT.